This TCR beta chain was recovered during a study of T cells after somatic rescue of genetic block. This CDR3 has 13 amino acids. Germline values: CDR1 GTSNPN, CDR2 SVGIG (reference sequence). Between the trimmed V and J ends, which lost 6 bases and 7 bases, there was a span of 15 bases. Assay: immunoSEQ multiplex PCR; the TCRdb copy retains only in-frame clones and omits some. Of 110,000 or so clones listed, about 89% were seen once; the top ten hold roughly 1.5%. The chain joins TRBV30 to TRBJ1-4; a weak D match, TRBD1 (6 bases). Input material: peripheral blood mononuclear cells (PBMCs). The sequence derives from a woman between 18 and 29 years old. Here the CDR3 DNA reads TGTGCCTGCTCAAGGGGGATGCGTGAAAAACTGTTTTTT. This gives the protein CACSRGMREKLFF.